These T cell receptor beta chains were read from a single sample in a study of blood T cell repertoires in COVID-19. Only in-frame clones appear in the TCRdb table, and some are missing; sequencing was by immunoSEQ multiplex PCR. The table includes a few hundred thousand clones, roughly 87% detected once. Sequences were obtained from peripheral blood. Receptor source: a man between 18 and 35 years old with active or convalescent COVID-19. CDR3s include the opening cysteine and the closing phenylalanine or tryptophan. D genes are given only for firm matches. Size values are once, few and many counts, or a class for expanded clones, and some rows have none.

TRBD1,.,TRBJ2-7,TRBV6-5,CASSYSTGAYEQYF,TGTGCCAGCAGTTACTCGACAGGGGCCTACGAGCAGTACTTC
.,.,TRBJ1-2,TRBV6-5,CASSYSHVGLYGYTF,TGTGCCAGCAGTTACTCTCATGTGGGGCTTTATGGCTACACCTTC
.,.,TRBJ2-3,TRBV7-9,CASSPSRGRTDTQYF,TGTGCCAGCAGTCCCTCGCGGGGCCGCACAGATACGCAGTATTTT
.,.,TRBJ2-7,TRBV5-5,CASSSLLGGTIYEQYF,TGTGCCAGCAGCTCTCTGCTCGGCGGGACCATCTACGAGCAGTACTTC
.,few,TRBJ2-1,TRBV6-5,CASRPGTYNEQFF,TGTGCCAGCAGACCCGGGACTTACAATGAGCAGTTCTTC
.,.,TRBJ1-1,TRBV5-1,CASSLQGPNTEAFF,TGCGCCAGCAGCTTACAGGGACCGAACACTGAAGCTTTCTTT
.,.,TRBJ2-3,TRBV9,CASSGTTDTQYF,TGTGCCAGCAGCGGCACTACAGATACGCAGTATTTT
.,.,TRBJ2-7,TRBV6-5,CASSYSSGGIYEQYF,TGTGCCAGCAGTTACTCCTCCGGAGGGATCTACGAGCAGTACTTC
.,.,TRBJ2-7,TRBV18,CASSPPGSASYEQYF,TGTGCCAGCTCACCCCCCGGGAGCGCATCCTACGAGCAGTACTTC
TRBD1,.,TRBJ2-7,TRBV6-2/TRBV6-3,CASSYSTATGGTYEQYF,TGTGCCAGCAGTTACTCGACAGCTACAGGGGGTACCTACGAGCAGTACTTC
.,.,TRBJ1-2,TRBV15,CATSRAQDNYGYTF,TGTGCCACCAGCAGAGCACAGGACAACTATGGCTACACCTTC
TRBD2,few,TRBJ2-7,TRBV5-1,CASSLRGGDSEQYF,TGCGCCAGCAGCTTGCGGGGGGGAGACTCTGAGCAGTACTTC
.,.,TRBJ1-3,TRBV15,CATSTLANTIYF,TGTGCCACCAGCACCTTGGCAAACACCATATATTTT
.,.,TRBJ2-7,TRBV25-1,CASSFSRDTPADEQYF,TGTGCCAGCAGTTTCTCCCGGGACACCCCTGCGGACGAGCAGTACTTC
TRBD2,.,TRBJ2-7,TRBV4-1,CASSQDCGRYPYEQYF,TGCGCCAGCAGCCAAGATTGCGGGAGGTACCCCTACGAGCAGTACTTC
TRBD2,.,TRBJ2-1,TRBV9,CASSVGSSGENEQFF,TGTGCCAGCAGCGTAGGGAGTAGCGGGGAAAATGAGCAGTTCTTC
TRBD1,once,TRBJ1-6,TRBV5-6,CASSPQGFDSPLHF,TGTGCCAGCAGTCCACAGGGGTTTGATTCACCCCTCCACTTT
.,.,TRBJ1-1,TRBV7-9,CASRRNSLMNTEAFF,TGTGCCAGCCGGAGGAACAGTTTAATGAACACTGAAGCTTTCTTT
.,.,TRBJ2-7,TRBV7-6,CASSLEDRHSYEQYF,TGTGCCAGCAGCTTAGAAGACAGGCATTCCTACGAGCAGTACTTC
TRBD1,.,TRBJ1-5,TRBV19,CAGGQYNQPQHF,TGTGCCGGGGGACAGTACAATCAGCCCCAGCATTTT
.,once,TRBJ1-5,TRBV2,CASSEEGSQPQHF,TGTGCCAGCAGTGAGGAGGGGAGTCAGCCCCAGCATTTT
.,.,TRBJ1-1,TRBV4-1,CASSQGGVRAFF,TGCGCCAGCAGCCAAGGAGGTGTTAGGGCTTTCTTT
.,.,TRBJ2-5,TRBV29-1,CSVGHFQETQYF,TGCAGCGTTGGTCATTTCCAAGAGACCCAGTACTTC
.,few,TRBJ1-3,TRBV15,CATTRGASGNTIYF,TGTGCCACCACCCGGGGGGCGTCGGGAAACACCATATATTTT
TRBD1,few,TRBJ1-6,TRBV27,CASSGDRDYNSPLHF,TGTGCCAGCAGTGGGGACAGGGATTATAATTCACCCCTCCACTTT
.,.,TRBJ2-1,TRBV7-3,CASSRGGSEQFF,TGTGCCAGCAGCCGAGGGGGTAGTGAGCAGTTCTTC
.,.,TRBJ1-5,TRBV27,CASSLSVYQPQHF,TGTGCCAGCAGTTTGAGTGTCTATCAGCCCCAGCATTTT
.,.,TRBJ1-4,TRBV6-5,CASSPGRGDEKLFF,TGTGCCAGCAGCCCCGGGAGGGGGGATGAAAAACTGTTTTTT
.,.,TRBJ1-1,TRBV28,CASPPGEVGTTEAFF,TGTGCCAGCCCCCCCGGGGAGGTTGGGACCACTGAAGCTTTCTTT